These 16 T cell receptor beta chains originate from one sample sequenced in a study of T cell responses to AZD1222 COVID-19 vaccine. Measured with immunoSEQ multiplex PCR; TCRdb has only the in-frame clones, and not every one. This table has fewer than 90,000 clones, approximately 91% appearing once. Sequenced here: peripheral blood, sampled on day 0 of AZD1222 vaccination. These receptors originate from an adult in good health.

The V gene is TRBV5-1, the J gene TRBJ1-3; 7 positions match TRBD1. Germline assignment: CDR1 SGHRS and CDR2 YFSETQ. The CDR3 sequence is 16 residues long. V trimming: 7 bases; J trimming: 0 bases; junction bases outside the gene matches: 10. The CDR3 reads CASARGQLNSGNTIYF. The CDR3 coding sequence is TGCGCCAGCGCCCGGGGACAGCTAAACTCTGGAAACACCATATATTTT.

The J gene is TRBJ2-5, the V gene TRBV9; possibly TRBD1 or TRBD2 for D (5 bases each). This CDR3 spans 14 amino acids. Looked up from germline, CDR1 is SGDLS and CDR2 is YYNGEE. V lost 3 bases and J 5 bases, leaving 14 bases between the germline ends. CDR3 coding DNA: TGTGCCAGCAGCGCGAGGGGTTTACTCGAGACCCAGTACTTC. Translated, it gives CASSARGLLETQYF.

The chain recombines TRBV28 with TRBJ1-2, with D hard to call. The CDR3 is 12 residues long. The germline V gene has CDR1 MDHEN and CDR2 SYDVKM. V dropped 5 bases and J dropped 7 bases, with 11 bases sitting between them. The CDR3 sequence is CASSQLGLGYTF. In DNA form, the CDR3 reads TGTGCCAGCAGTCAACTCGGCCTTGGCTACACCTTC.

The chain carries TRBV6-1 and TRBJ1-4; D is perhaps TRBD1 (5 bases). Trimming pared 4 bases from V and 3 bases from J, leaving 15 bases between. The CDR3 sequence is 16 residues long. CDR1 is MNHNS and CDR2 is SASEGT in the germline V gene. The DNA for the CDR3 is TGTGCCAGCAGTGTAGGGAGGGGAGGACCTAATGAAAAACTGTTTTTT. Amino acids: CASSVGRGGPNEKLFF.

The chain's CDR3 is CASSLGRNSPLHF. The CDR3, as DNA: TGTGCCAGCAGCTTAGGCCGGAATTCACCCCTCCACTTT. This chain uses TRBV11-2 with TRBJ1-6; D uncertain. The V gene's germline CDR1 is SGHAT and CDR2 FQNNGV. Trimming removed 1 base at V and 7 bases at J, with 5 bases between. CDR3 length: 13 residues.

CDR3 sequence (DNA): TGTGCCAGCAGCCCTGAAACAGGGGGCGCAGGTGAAAAACTGTTTTTT. This gives the protein CASSPETGGAGEKLFF. J is TRBJ1-4 and V is TRBV5-5, with 9 bases matching TRBD1. V lost 4 bases, J lost 7 bases, and 11 bases stayed unmatched. The CDR3 runs 16 residues. The V gene's germline CDR1 is SGHKS and CDR2 YYEKEE (reference sequence).

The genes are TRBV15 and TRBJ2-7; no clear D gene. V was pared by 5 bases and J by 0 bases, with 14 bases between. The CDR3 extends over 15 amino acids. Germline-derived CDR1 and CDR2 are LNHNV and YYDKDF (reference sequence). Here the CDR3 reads CATSARGRSSYEQYV. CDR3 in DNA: TGTGCCACCAGCGCCCGAGGCCGGAGCTCCTACGAGCAGTACGTC.

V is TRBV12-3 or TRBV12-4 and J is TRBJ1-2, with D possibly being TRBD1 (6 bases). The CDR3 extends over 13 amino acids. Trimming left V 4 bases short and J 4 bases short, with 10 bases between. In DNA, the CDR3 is TGTGCCAGCAGTTATGGACAGCGCTATGGCTACACCTTC. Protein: CASSYGQRYGYTF.

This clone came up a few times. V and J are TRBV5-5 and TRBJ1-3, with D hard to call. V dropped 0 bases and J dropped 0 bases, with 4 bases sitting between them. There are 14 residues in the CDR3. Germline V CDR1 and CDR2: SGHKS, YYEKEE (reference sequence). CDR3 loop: CASSLEPSGNTIYF. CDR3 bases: TGTGCCAGCAGCTTGGAGCCCTCTGGAAACACCATATATTTT.

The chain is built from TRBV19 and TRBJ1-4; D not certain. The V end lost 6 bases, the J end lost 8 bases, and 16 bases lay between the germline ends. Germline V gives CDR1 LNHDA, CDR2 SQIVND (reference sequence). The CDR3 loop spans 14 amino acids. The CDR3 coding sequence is TGTGCCAGTAGCAACTCTAGGACGCGGGAAAAACTGTTTTTT. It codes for CASSNSRTREKLFF.

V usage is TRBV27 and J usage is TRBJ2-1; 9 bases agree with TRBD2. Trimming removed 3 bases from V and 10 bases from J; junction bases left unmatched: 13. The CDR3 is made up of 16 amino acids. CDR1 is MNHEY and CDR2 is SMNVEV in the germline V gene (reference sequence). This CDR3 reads CASSFPTSGHHGEQFF. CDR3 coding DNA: TGTGCCAGCAGTTTCCCGACTAGCGGCCATCATGGGGAGCAGTTCTTC.

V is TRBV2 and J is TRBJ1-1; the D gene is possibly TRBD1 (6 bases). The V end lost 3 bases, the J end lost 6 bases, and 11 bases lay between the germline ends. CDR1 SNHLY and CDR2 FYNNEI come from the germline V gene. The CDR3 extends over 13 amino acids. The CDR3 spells CASSDRGGAEAFF. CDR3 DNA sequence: TGTGCCAGCAGTGATCGGGGGGGCGCTGAAGCTTTCTTT. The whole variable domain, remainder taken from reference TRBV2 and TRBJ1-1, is EPEVTQTPSHQVTQMGQEVILRCVPISNHLYFYWYRQILGQKVEFLVSFYNNEISEKSEIFDDQFSVERPDGSNFTLKIRSTKLEDSAMYFCASSDRGGAEAFFGQGTRLTVV.

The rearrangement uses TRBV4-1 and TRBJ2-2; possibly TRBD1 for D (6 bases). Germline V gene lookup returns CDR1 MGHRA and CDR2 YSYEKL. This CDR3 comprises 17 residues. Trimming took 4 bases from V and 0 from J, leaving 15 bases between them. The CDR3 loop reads CASSPQDRSPNTGELFF. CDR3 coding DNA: TGCGCCAGCAGCCCGCAAGACAGGTCCCCGAACACCGGGGAGCTGTTTTTT.

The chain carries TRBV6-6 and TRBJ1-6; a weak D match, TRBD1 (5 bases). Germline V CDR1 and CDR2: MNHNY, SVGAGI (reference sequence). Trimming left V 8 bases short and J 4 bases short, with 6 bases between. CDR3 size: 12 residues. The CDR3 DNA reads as TGTGCCAGCGAGGGGTATAATTCACCCCTCCACTTT. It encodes CASEGYNSPLHF.

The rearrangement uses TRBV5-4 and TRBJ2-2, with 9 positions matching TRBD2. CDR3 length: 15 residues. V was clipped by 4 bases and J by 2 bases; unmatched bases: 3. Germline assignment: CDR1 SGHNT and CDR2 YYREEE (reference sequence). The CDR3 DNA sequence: TGTGCCAGCAGCCGACTAGCGGAAAACACCGGGGAGCTGTTTTTT. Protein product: CASSRLAENTGELFF.

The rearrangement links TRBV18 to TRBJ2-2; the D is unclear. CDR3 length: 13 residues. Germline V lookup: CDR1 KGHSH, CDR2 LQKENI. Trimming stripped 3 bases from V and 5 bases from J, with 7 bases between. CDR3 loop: CASSPAGTGELFF. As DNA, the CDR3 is TGTGCCAGCTCACCTGCTGGGACCGGGGAGCTGTTTTTT.